This T cell receptor (beta chain) was profiled in a study of blood T cell repertoires in COVID-19. Study as a whole: Sites in the United States, Italy and Spain provided acute and convalescent COVID-19 samples. The cDNA or gDNA used as material had been derived from T cells, B-cell-depleted T cells, or PBMCs.

Original processing methods: Amplifying reference gene primers gave estimates of nucleated cell counts. Libraries were prepared by immunoSEQ multiplex PCR; TCRdb keeps only in-frame clonotypes and omits some of them. The V and J calls and clone size are taken from that table; D and trimming were inferred from the DNA. The table includes about 190,000 clones, roughly nine tenths detected once. V was cut by 4 bases and J by 7 bases, with 10 bases left in between. This CDR3 comprises 11 residues. CDR1 and CDR2 from the germline V gene are DFQATT and SNEGSKA (reference sequence). The sequence came from a man aged 65 to 85 with active or convalescent COVID-19. Sequenced sample: peripheral blood. The chain uses TRBV20-1 and TRBJ1-1; D may be TRBD1 (6 bases). CDR3 DNA sequence: TGCAGTGCTAAGACAGGCTATGAAGCTTTCTTT. Protein: CSAKTGYEAFF.